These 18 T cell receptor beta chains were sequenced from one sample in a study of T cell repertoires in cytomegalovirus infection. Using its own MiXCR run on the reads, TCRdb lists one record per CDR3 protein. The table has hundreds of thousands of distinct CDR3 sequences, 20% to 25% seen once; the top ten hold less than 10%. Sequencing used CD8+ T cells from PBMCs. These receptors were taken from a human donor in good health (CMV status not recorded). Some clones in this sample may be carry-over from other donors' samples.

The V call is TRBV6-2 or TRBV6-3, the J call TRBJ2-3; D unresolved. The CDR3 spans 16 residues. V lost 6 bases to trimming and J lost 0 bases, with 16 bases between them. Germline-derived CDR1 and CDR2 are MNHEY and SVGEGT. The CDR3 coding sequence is TGTGCCAGCAGCTCACTCGACACATCTAGCACAGATACGCAGTATTTT. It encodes CASSSLDTSSTDTQYF.

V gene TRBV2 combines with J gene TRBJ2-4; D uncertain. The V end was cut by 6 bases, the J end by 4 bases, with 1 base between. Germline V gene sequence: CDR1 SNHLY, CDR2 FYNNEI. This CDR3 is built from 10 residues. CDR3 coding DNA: TGTGCCAGCAGAAAAAACATTCAGTACTTC. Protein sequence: CASRKNIQYF.

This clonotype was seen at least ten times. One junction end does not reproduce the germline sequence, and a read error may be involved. This CDR3 is CASSQVNTEAFF. For the CDR3, the DNA is TGCGCCAGCAGCCAAGTCAACACTGAAGCTTTCTTT. The chain carries TRBV14 and TRBJ1-1, with D unresolved. CDR3 length: 12 residues. Per the germline V gene, CDR1 is SGHDN and CDR2 is FVKESK.

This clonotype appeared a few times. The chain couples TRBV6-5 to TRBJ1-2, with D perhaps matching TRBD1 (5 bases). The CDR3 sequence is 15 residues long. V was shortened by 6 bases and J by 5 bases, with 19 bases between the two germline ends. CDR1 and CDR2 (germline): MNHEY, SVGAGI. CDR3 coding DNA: TGTGCCAGCAGGAAAACCACCGGGACGATGTATGGCTACACCTTC. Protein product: CASRKTTGTMYGYTF.

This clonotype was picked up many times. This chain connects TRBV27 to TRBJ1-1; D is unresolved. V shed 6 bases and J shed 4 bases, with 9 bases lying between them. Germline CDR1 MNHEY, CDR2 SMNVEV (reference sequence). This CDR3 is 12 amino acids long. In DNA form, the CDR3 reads TGTGCCAGCAGCTTTTCGGGCACTGAAGCTTTCTTT. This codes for CASSFSGTEAFF.

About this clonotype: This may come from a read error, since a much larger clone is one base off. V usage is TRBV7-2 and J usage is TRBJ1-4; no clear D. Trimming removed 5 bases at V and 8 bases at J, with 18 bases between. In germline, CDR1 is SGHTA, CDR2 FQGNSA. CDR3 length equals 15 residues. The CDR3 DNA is TGTGCCAGCAGCCCCCGGGAGGAGACGGTGGAAAAACTGTTTTTT. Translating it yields CASSPREETVEKLFF.

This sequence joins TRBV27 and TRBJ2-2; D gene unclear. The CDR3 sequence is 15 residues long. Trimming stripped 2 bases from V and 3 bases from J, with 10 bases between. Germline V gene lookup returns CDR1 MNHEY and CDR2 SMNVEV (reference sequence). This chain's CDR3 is CASSLRADYTGELFF. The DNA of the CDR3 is TGTGCCAGCAGTTTACGGGCAGACTACACCGGGGAGCTGTTTTTT.

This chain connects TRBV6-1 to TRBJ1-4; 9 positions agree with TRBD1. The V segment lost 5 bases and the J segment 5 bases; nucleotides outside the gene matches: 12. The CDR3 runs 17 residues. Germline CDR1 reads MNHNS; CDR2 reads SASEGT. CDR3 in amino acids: CASSFTGQGFANEKLFF. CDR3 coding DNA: TGTGCCAGCAGTTTCACGGGACAGGGATTTGCGAATGAAAAACTGTTTTTT.

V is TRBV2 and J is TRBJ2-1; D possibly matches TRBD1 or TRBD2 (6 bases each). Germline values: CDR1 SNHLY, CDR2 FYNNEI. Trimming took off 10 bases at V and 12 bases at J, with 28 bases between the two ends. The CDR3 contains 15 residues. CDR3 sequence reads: CANRGAGQIGDVQFF. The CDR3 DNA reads TGTGCCAACCGCGGGGCCGGACAGATCGGGGATGTGCAGTTCTTC.

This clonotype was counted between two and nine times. The CDR3, as DNA: TGTGTCTTGGGCCCGGACAGGACCCGCTCTGGAAACACCATATATTTT. Residues: CVLGPDRTRSGNTIYF. The chain has TRBV7-9 and TRBJ1-3; 7 bases agree with TRBD1. This CDR3 contains 16 residues. CDR1 and CDR2 (germline): SEHNR, FQNEAQ (reference sequence).

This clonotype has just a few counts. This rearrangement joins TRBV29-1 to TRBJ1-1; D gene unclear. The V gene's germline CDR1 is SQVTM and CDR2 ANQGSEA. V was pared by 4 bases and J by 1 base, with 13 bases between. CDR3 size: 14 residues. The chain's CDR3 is CSVGVGDSNTEAFF. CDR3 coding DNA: TGCAGCGTTGGGGTCGGAGACTCGAACACTGAAGCTTTCTTT.

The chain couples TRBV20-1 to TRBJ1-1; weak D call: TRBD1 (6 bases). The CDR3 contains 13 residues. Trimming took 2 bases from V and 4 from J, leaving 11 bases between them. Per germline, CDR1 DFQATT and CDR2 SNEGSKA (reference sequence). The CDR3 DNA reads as TGCAGTGCTAGACCCTACAGGGCCACTGAAGCTTTCTTT. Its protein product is CSARPYRATEAFF.

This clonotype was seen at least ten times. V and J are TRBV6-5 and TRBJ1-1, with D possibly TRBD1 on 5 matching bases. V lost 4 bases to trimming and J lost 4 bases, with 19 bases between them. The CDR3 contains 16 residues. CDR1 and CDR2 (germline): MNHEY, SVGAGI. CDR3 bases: TGTGCCAGCAGTTTTCTGAGGGGACGGTCGGTCACTGAAGCTTTCTTT. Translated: CASSFLRGRSVTEAFF.

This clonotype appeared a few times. CDR3 residues: CASSQARGGRQDTQYF. DNA for the CDR3: TGCGCCAGCAGCCAAGCACGGGGGGGCCGTCAAGATACGCAGTATTTT. The V and J genes are TRBV4-3 and TRBJ2-3; TRBD2 matches at 8 bases. Trimming removed 1 base from V and 5 bases from J; junction bases left unmatched: 8. CDR1 is LGHNA, CDR2 YSLEER, per germline. The CDR3 is 16 amino acids.

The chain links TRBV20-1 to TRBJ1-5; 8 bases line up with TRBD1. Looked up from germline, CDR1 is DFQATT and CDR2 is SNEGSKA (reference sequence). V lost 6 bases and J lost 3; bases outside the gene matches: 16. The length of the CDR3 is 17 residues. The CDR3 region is CSAPSLQGGSHNQPQHF. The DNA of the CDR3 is TGCAGTGCCCCATCTTTACAGGGGGGGTCGCACAATCAGCCCCAGCATTTT.

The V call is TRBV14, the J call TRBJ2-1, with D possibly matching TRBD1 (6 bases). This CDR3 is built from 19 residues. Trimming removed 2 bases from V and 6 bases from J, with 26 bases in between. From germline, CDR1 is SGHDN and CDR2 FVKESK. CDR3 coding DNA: TGTGCCAGCAGCCAAAAGGGACACCTCCTTACCAGCGAAGGCAATGAGCAGTTCTTC. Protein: CASSQKGHLLTSEGNEQFF.

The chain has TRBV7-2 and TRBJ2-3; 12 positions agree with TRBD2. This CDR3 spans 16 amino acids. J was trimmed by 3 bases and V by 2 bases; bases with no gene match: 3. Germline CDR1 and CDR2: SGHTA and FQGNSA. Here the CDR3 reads CASSLLAGGMTDTQYF. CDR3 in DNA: TGTGCCAGCAGCTTACTAGCGGGGGGGATGACAGATACGCAGTATTTT.

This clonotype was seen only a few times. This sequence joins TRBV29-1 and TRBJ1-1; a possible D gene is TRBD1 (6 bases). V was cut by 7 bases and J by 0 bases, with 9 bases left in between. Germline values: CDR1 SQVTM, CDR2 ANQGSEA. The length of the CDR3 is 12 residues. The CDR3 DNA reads TGCAGCGGAACAGGGTTGAACACTGAAGCTTTCTTT. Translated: CSGTGLNTEAFF.